One and the same sample provided the 15 T cell receptor beta chains below, sequenced in a study of identifying expanded T cells in peripheral blood. Assay used: immunoSEQ multiplex PCR; TCRdb lists only in-frame clones, some missing. The sample has over 100,000 clones; 88% are singletons. Sequenced input: blood. The origin of the receptors is a person between 18 and 75 years old in good health.

The gene calls are TRBV29-1 and TRBJ2-7; TRBD1 is a possible D gene (5 bases). Germline values: CDR1 SQVTM, CDR2 ANQGSEA. The CDR3 covers 12 residues. Trimming cost V 3 bases and J 5 bases, with 11 bases left between them. CDR3 DNA: TGCAGCGTTGACAGGGATCGCGACGAGCAGTACTTC. Encoded protein: CSVDRDRDEQYF.

The genes are TRBV10-3 and TRBJ2-3; 10 nucleotides align to TRBD2. Germline values: CDR1 ENHRY, CDR2 SYGVKD. With V trimmed by 6 bases and J by 2 bases, 2 bases remained unmatched. The CDR3 runs 14 residues. The CDR3, as DNA: TGTGCCATCAGGAGCGGGGGGGCCACAGATACGCAGTATTTT. It specifies CAIRSGGATDTQYF.

This sequence joins TRBV5-4 and TRBJ1-4; 12 bases line up with TRBD1. Germline loops: CDR1 SGHNT, CDR2 YYREEE (reference sequence). CDR3 size: 15 residues. Germline trimming cut 4 bases from V and 8 bases from J; bases unmatched to any gene: 6. CDR3 DNA sequence: TGTGCCAGCAGCCTGGGACAGGGGGCAAAGGAAAAACTGTTTTTT. It translates to CASSLGQGAKEKLFF.

This clone has only a few counts. CDR3 bases: TGTGCCAGCAGCTTGGTTCGGGTCCACGAGCAGTACTTC. Protein sequence: CASSLVRVHEQYF. V gene TRBV2 combines with J gene TRBJ2-7; D remains unclear. Germline V gives CDR1 SNHLY, CDR2 FYNNEI. The CDR3 spans 13 residues. V was shortened by 6 bases and J by 5 bases, with 14 bases between the two germline ends.

This clone was detected only once. The chain is built from TRBV29-1 and TRBJ2-3; 14 positions match TRBD2. J lost 4 bases, V lost 7 bases, and 19 bases had no gene match. CDR1 and CDR2 (germline): SQVTM, ANQGSEA. CDR3 length: 19 residues. CDR3 DNA sequence: TGCAGCGGGGGCCCGGCAGCGACTAGCGGGAGGGCCGGGGCAGATACGCAGTATTTT. Its protein is CSGGPAATSGRAGADTQYF.

The gene calls are TRBV10-3 and TRBJ2-3; the match to TRBD2 covers 11 bases. This CDR3 is 20 amino acids long. The germline gives CDR1 ENHRY, CDR2 SYGVKD. J gave up 2 bases and V 5 bases, and 18 bases lay outside the gene matches. CDR3 residues: CAISKLGELAGGKSTDTQYF. For the CDR3, the DNA is TGTGCCATCAGTAAACTCGGGGAGTTAGCGGGAGGGAAATCCACAGATACGCAGTATTTT.

The chain links TRBV6-1 to TRBJ2-5; the D call may be TRBD1 or TRBD2 (5 bases each). CDR1 MNHNS and CDR2 SASEGT come from the germline V gene. The CDR3 is 12 residues long. V was trimmed by 6 bases and J by 2 bases, leaving 7 bases between them. The CDR3 is CASSWGQETQYF. CDR3 coding DNA: TGTGCCAGCAGCTGGGGGCAAGAGACCCAGTACTTC.

This clone was seen only a few times. This CDR3 reads CASSGGQNQPQHF. In DNA form, the CDR3 reads TGTGCCAGCAGTGGTGGACAGAATCAGCCCCAGCATTTT. The genes are TRBV2 and TRBJ1-5; D is possibly TRBD1 (6 bases). The CDR3 contains 13 residues. The V gene's germline CDR1 is SNHLY and CDR2 FYNNEI. V lost 4 bases and J lost 4, with 8 bases in between.

V and J are TRBV6-5 and TRBJ2-5; the match to TRBD2 covers 9 bases. In germline, CDR1 is MNHEY, CDR2 SVGAGI. V shed 5 bases, J shed 4 bases, and the junction held 8 bases outside the gene matches. CDR3 length equals 15 residues. CDR3 in DNA: TGTGCCAGCAGTGGCAGCGGGGGGCCGGGAGAGACCCAGTACTTC. Translation: CASSGSGGPGETQYF.

This chain connects TRBV6-5 to TRBJ1-2, with TRBD1 as a possible D gene (5 bases). The V end lost 5 bases, the J end lost 3 bases, and 13 bases lay between the germline ends. The CDR3 is made up of 14 amino acids. Germline V gene lookup returns CDR1 MNHEY and CDR2 SVGAGI. The CDR3 region is CASSLRQPDYGYTF. The CDR3 nucleotides are TGTGCCAGCAGTCTAAGACAGCCGGACTATGGCTACACCTTC.

Here the CDR3 DNA reads TGTGCCAGCAGCGGACGGGCAGGAATTAATGAAAAACTGTTTTTT. Residues: CASSGRAGINEKLFF. The chain joins TRBV9 to TRBJ1-4; D ambiguous. Trimming cost V 3 bases and J 4 bases, with 13 bases left between them. This CDR3 region has 15 residues. Looked up from germline, CDR1 is SGDLS and CDR2 is YYNGEE.

This clone appeared once. The gene calls are TRBV5-8 and TRBJ2-7, with 9 bases fitting TRBD1. The germline V gene encodes CDR1 SGHTS and CDR2 YDEGEE. The CDR3 is made up of 15 amino acids. With V trimmed by 3 bases and J by 1 base, 5 bases remained unmatched. The CDR3 loop is CASSSTGTGSYEQYF. In nucleotides, the CDR3 is TGTGCCAGCAGCTCCACGGGGACAGGGTCCTACGAGCAGTACTTC.

This chain joins TRBV16 and TRBJ1-1; D is unclear. The germline V and J ends were trimmed by 0 bases and 1 base, with 9 bases remaining between them. The length of the CDR3 is 15 residues. Germline loops: CDR1 KGHSY, CDR2 FQNENV. CDR3 nucleotides: TGTGCCAGCAGCCAATCGAGTCGGAGGAACACTGAAGCTTTCTTT. Its protein is CASSQSSRRNTEAFF.

This clone was recorded once. The chain joins TRBV10-1 to TRBJ2-2; TRBD2 agrees at 9 bases. The trim removed 4 bases at V and 2 bases at J, leaving 2 bases unmatched. The CDR3 is 15 residues long. Germline-derived CDR1 and CDR2 are WNHNN and SYGVQD (reference sequence). The CDR3 loop is CASSVSGSNTGELFF. CDR3 coding DNA: TGCGCCAGCAGTGTTAGCGGGAGTAACACCGGGGAGCTGTTTTTT.

This clone was found a few times. V is TRBV19 and J is TRBJ2-2; 8 bases are shared with TRBD2. Germline V gene sequence: CDR1 LNHDA, CDR2 SQIVND (reference sequence). Trimming at V came to 5 bases and at J to 4 bases, leaving 9 bases not matched to a gene. The CDR3 runs 16 residues. The CDR3 sequence: CASSLSGGISTGELFF. As DNA, the CDR3 is TGTGCCAGTAGTCTGTCGGGAGGGATTTCCACCGGGGAGCTGTTTTTT.